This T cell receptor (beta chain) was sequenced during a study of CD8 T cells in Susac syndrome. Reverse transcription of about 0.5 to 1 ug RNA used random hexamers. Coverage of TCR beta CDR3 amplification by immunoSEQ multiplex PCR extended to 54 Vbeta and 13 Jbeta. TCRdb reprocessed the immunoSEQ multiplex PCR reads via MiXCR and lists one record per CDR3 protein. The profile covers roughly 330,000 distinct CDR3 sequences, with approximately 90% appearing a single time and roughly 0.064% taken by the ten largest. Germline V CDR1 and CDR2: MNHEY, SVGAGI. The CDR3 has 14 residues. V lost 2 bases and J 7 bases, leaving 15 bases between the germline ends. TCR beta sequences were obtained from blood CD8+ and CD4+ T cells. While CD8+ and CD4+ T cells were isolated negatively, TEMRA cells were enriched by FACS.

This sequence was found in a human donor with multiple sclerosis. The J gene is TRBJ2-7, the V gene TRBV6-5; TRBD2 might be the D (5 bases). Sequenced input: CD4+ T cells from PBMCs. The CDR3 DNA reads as TGTGCCAGCAGTTACACCCACAATTCGGGGGAGCAGTACTTC. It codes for CASSYTHNSGEQYF.